Below, 21 T cell receptor beta chains from the same sample are listed, as sequenced in a study of CD8+ T cells in alopecia areata. Specified treatment: oral pan-JAK inhibitor, 5-10 mg twice daily. Extracted from the samples, RNA was reverse transcribed into cDNA to serve as the sequencing template. Assay used: immunoSEQ multiplex PCR; TCRdb lists only in-frame clones, some missing. This repertoire shows 120,000 to 150,000 clones, approximately 90% found once; its top ten account for about 12%. The input for sequencing was CD8+ T cells sorted from blood, taken at week 4, from a patient treated with tofacitinib. Source of these receptors: a human donor with alopecia areata.

The chain recombines TRBV19 with TRBJ1-1, with D tentatively TRBD1 (5 bases). Looked up from germline, CDR1 is LNHDA and CDR2 is SQIVND (reference sequence). CDR3 length: 14 amino acids. With 5 bases removed from V and 1 base from J, the gap between germline ends came to 11 bases. The CDR3 spells CASSAGTANTEAFF. CDR3 nucleotides: TGTGCCAGTAGTGCCGGGACGGCGAACACTGAAGCTTTCTTT.

This clone was seen just once. This rearrangement joins TRBV5-6 to TRBJ2-7, with TRBD2 as a possible D gene (6 bases). CDR3 length equals 16 residues. The germline V gene encodes CDR1 SGHDT and CDR2 YYEEEE. Between the trimmed V and J ends, which lost 3 bases and 3 bases, there was a span of 19 bases. Written as DNA, the CDR3 is TGTGCCAGCAGCTCCACATTTCGAGACGGGGGCTACGAGCAGTACTTC. It codes for CASSSTFRDGGYEQYF.

This clone was detected a few times. The chain employs TRBV4-1 and TRBJ2-3; unclear D gene. The length of the CDR3 is 12 residues. CDR1 is MGHRA, CDR2 YSYEKL, per germline. Trimming cost V 4 bases and J 4 bases, with 6 bases left between them. CDR3 sequence (DNA): TGCGCCAGCAGCCCAAGTTCAGATACGCAGTATTTT. It yields the protein CASSPSSDTQYF.

The CDR3 DNA reads TGTGCCAGCAGCCTCGCGGTGAACACCGGGGAGCTGTTTTTT. It translates to CASSLAVNTGELFF. The chain joins TRBV2 to TRBJ2-2; D is undetermined. The CDR3 loop spans 14 amino acids. V was trimmed by 6 bases and J by 1 base, leaving 9 bases between them. The germline gives CDR1 SNHLY, CDR2 FYNNEI.

The rearrangement uses TRBV27 and TRBJ2-7; D ambiguous. The CDR3 sequence is 11 residues long. V lost 4 bases, J lost 3 bases, and 4 bases lay in between. CDR1 is MNHEY and CDR2 is SMNVEV in the germline V gene (reference sequence). This CDR3 is CASSSVYEQYF. DNA for the CDR3: TGTGCCAGCAGTTCCGTCTACGAGCAGTACTTC.

The rearrangement uses TRBV29-1 and TRBJ1-2; D is uncertain. The germline gives CDR1 SQVTM, CDR2 ANQGSEA. The CDR3 sequence is 13 residues long. The V end lost 2 bases, the J end lost 2 bases, and 9 bases lay between the germline ends. CDR3 protein: CSVEPPGNYGYTF. The CDR3 bases are TGCAGCGTTGAACCACCGGGGAACTATGGCTACACCTTC.

The chain combines TRBV27 with TRBJ1-1, with D hard to call. V lost 8 bases to trimming and J lost 1 base, with 11 bases between them. The CDR3 is 13 residues long. Looked up from germline, CDR1 is MNHEY and CDR2 is SMNVEV (reference sequence). The CDR3 sequence: CASGWSKNTEAFF. The CDR3 bases are TGTGCCAGCGGTTGGTCTAAGAACACTGAAGCTTTCTTT.

This chain links TRBV7-9 with TRBJ2-1, with 11 nucleotides matching TRBD2. J lost 6 bases, V lost 5 bases, and 6 bases had no gene match. The germline V gene encodes CDR1 SEHNR and CDR2 FQNEAQ (reference sequence). The CDR3 spans 15 residues. CDR3 region: CASSPPTSGTNEQFF. The CDR3 DNA reads as TGTGCCAGCAGCCCGCCGACTAGCGGGACCAATGAGCAGTTCTTC.

This chain connects TRBV4-1 to TRBJ2-7; the match to TRBD2 covers 7 bases. The CDR3 has 13 residues. Per germline, CDR1 MGHRA and CDR2 YSYEKL. V lost 1 base, J lost 7 bases, and 4 bases stayed unmatched. The CDR3 bases are TGCGCCAGCAGCCAAGGTCGGGGAGGGGAGCAGTACTTC. Translation: CASSQGRGGEQYF.

A single count supports this clone. The chain recombines TRBV29-1 with TRBJ2-7; D is unresolved. V was cut by 2 bases and J by 4 bases, with 6 bases left in between. CDR3 length: 11 residues. The germline V gene has CDR1 SQVTM and CDR2 ANQGSEA. The CDR3 nucleotides are TGCAGCGTTGAAAGCTTTTACGAGCAGTACTTC. Translation: CSVESFYEQYF.

The genes are TRBV7-9 and TRBJ2-5; TRBD1 matches at 9 bases. The CDR3 is made up of 16 amino acids. Germline CDR1 reads SEHNR; CDR2 reads FQNEAQ (reference sequence). V dropped 3 bases and J dropped 2; count of bases not matched to a gene: 7. The CDR3 sequence: CASSFLGTGIQETQYF. The CDR3 nucleotides are TGTGCCAGCAGCTTTCTCGGGACAGGGATACAAGAGACCCAGTACTTC.

Regarding this clone: Sequence at one end of the junction differs from germline and may be a read error. DNA of the CDR3: TGTGCTAGCAGCTTTCGGGCGGGGGGCGGCAATGAGCAGTTCTTC. Protein: CASSFRAGGGNEQFF. The gene calls are TRBV7-7 and TRBJ2-1, with 8 bases aligning to TRBD2. The germline V gene has CDR1 SSHAT and CDR2 FNYEAQ (reference sequence). The CDR3 consists of 15 residues.

The rearrangement uses TRBV7-9 and TRBJ2-6, with no clear D. The CDR3 has 15 residues. V was pared by 4 bases and J by 4 bases, with 11 bases between. Germline CDR1 is SEHNR and CDR2 is FQNEAQ (reference sequence). DNA of the CDR3: TGTGCCAGCAGCTCACCGGCTTCAGGGGCCAACGTCCTGACTTTC. Protein sequence: CASSSPASGANVLTF. Full variable domain (rest looked up from reference TRBV7-9 and TRBJ2-6): DTGVSQNPRHKITKRGQNVTFRCDPISEHNRLYWYRQTLGQGPEFLTYFQNEAQLEKSRLLSDRFSAERPKGSFSTLEIQRTEQGDSAMYLCASSSPASGANVLTFGAGSRLTVL.

The chain joins TRBV6-6 to TRBJ1-1; D not certain. The germline gives CDR1 MNHNY, CDR2 SVGAGI (reference sequence). This CDR3 is 15 amino acids long. Trimming pared 0 bases from V and 11 bases from J, leaving 19 bases between. The DNA for the CDR3 is TGTGCCAGCAGTTACTCAACACGTTCGGGCTGGGCGGCTTTCTTT. Translation: CASSYSTRSGWAAFF.

V usage is TRBV10-3 and J usage is TRBJ2-7, with TRBD2 matching over 10 bases. This CDR3 contains 16 residues. The junction had 2 bases not matched to a gene; V was cut back by 0 bases and J by 0 bases. Germline CDR1 is ENHRY and CDR2 is SYGVKD. The CDR3 is CAISESASGGSYEQYF. CDR3 sequence (DNA): TGTGCCATCAGTGAGTCTGCTAGCGGGGGCTCCTACGAGCAGTACTTC.

V and J are TRBV4-1 and TRBJ2-5; D gene ambiguous. The J call could be wrong; TRBJ2-7 is a better fit for the DNA end. Germline loops: CDR1 MGHRA, CDR2 YSYEKL. CDR3 size: 13 residues. Here the CDR3 reads CASSQEGGYEQYF. CDR3 DNA: TGCGCCAGCAGCCAAGAGGGCGGCTACGAGCAGTACTTC.

This clone was observed a handful of times. V and J are TRBV6-5 and TRBJ1-2; 12 nucleotides agree with TRBD1. Germline CDR1 reads MNHEY; CDR2 reads SVGAGI. Germline trimming cut 5 bases from V and 6 bases from J; bases unmatched to any gene: 7. This CDR3 region has 15 residues. The CDR3 bases are TGTGCCAGCAGTCCCCGGGACAGGGGGCCTGATGGCTACACCTTC. Its protein is CASSPRDRGPDGYTF.

This chain links TRBV9 with TRBJ2-3; perhaps TRBD2 as D (6 bases). The CDR3 is made up of 16 amino acids. The germline V gene has CDR1 SGDLS and CDR2 YYNGEE. Trimming took off 1 base at V and 1 base at J, with 13 bases between the two ends. The CDR3 coding sequence is TGTGCCAGCAGCGTATCCGAGCGGGCCCGCACAGATACGCAGTATTTT. This gives the protein CASSVSERARTDTQYF.

This clone was observed a single time. J is TRBJ1-5 and V is TRBV7-9; 9 bases map to TRBD1. Germline CDR1 is SEHNR and CDR2 is FQNEAQ (reference sequence). V lost 5 bases, J lost 7 bases, and 9 bases stayed unmatched. This CDR3 comprises 15 residues. This CDR3 reads CASSQTGTGLQPQHF. The CDR3 DNA sequence: TGTGCCAGCAGCCAGACCGGGACAGGGCTCCAGCCCCAGCATTTT.

The chain is built from TRBV4-1 and TRBJ2-1, with D unresolved. The V and J ends lost 1 base and 5 bases respectively, with 12 bases between them. The CDR3 has 15 amino acids. Germline CDR1 is MGHRA and CDR2 is YSYEKL. The CDR3 DNA sequence: TGCGCCAGCAGCCAAGGGGCCCTCATGGACAATGAGCAGTTCTTC. Its protein product is CASSQGALMDNEQFF.

The DNA of the CDR3 is TGCAGCGTTGAAGTAGGGACCGAGCAGTACTTC. This translates into CSVEVGTEQYF. The V gene is TRBV29-1, the J gene TRBJ2-5; D possibly matches TRBD1 or TRBD2 (5 bases each). The end of the DNA aligns better with TRBJ2-7, so the J call may be wrong. The germline gives CDR1 SQVTM, CDR2 ANQGSEA. This CDR3 spans 11 amino acids.